This TCR beta chain was observed in a study of T cell responses to AZD1222 COVID-19 vaccine. As regards this clone: Its target is not known.

Study results and limitations: The donor group comprised mostly white British people and more females; the analysis possibly underestimated clonal diversity. Dominant CD4 TCR responses targeted spike regions 160-218 and 743-854.

Germline V gene sequence: CDR1 LGHNA, CDR2 YSLEER. This CDR3 contains 15 residues. The ends lost 4 bases at V and 2 bases at J; junction bases unmatched: 7. Method: immunoSEQ multiplex PCR; TCRdb's copy keeps in-frame clones and lacks some. This sample has some 100,000 clones, with roughly nine tenths found just once. The TCR comes from an adult in good health. The input for sequencing was peripheral blood, taken on day 0 of AZD1222 vaccination. The gene calls are TRBV4-3 and TRBJ2-7; TRBD1 agrees at 8 bases. The CDR3: CASSLYRGKAYEQYF. DNA for the CDR3: TGCGCCAGCAGCCTATACAGGGGGAAAGCCTACGAGCAGTACTTC.